Judged by abundance, the clone carrying this T cell receptor beta chain is medium-sized. Its antigen remains unidentified. CDR3 length: 15 residues. The trim removed 6 bases at V and 10 bases at J, leaving 13 bases unmatched. CDR1 and CDR2 (germline): MNHNS, SASEGT. This sample stems from a study of early T cells in non-severe SARS-CoV-2 infection. Looking at the study overall: Chains were unpaired, as sequencing was done on bulk RNA from unsorted whole blood. Regarding the study as a whole: Missing private and CD4 specificities, VDJdb matching favored anti-spike CD8 responses.

Individual cDNA molecules were tagged with unique molecular identifiers. TCRdb ran MiXCR on the 5' RACE reads and lists one entry per CDR3 protein. The top ten clones hold roughly 0.7% of a sample with under 35,000 distinct CDR3 sequences, 2.9% of them seen once. The chain uses TRBV6-1 and TRBJ2-1; 9 positions match TRBD1. The clonotype comes from an adult who was a healthcare worker with PCR-confirmed SARS-CoV-2 infection or an uninfected control (not recorded which). The sample taken for sequencing was whole blood. The CDR3 region has the DNA TGTGCCAGCAGATTAGACAGGGGGACCGCCCAAGAGCAGTTCTTC. It encodes CASRLDRGTAQEQFF.